One and the same sample provided the 28 T cell receptor beta chains below, sequenced in a study of cytomegalovirus exposure and HLA in healthy donors. PCR was performed using 60 Vbeta and 13 Jbeta primers. Measured with immunoSEQ multiplex PCR; TCRdb has only the in-frame clones, and not every one. The sample holds some 110,000 clones, approximately 79% seen once. Specimen: PBMCs. The receptors originated from a man in his fifties in good health and CMV-seropositive.

The rearrangement joins TRBV5-1 to TRBJ2-5; 8 bases map to TRBD2. The J call may not be correct, given that the DNA end is closer to TRBJ2-7. From germline, CDR1 is SGHRS and CDR2 YFSETQ. The CDR3 covers 14 residues. The CDR3 region is CASSLGSGAYEQYF. The CDR3 DNA sequence: TGCGCCAGCAGCTTAGGTAGCGGGGCCTACGAGCAGTACTTC.

The chain links TRBV11-3 to TRBJ2-7, with a weak D call TRBD1 (5 bases). This CDR3 has 13 amino acids. V was cut by 6 bases and J by 7 bases, with 16 bases left in between. Germline V gene sequence: CDR1 SGHNT, CDR2 YENEEA. The CDR3 sequence: CASRDTMFREQYF. As DNA, the CDR3 is TGTGCCAGCAGGGACACCATGTTTCGGGAGCAGTACTTC.

The chain recombines TRBV28 with TRBJ2-1; 7 bases align to TRBD1. Germline CDR1 reads MDHEN; CDR2 reads SYDVKM. After removal of 4 bases from V and 4 bases from J, the junction contained 7 bases not matched to a gene. CDR3 length: 15 residues. CDR3: CASSSQGLTYNEQFF. The CDR3 region has the DNA TGTGCCAGCAGTTCACAGGGGCTAACATACAATGAGCAGTTCTTC.

The chain joins TRBV15 to TRBJ1-1; D is undetermined. The V end lost 0 bases, the J end lost 0 bases, and 20 bases lay between the germline ends. The germline V gene encodes CDR1 LNHNV and CDR2 YYDKDF (reference sequence). The CDR3 extends over 19 amino acids. This CDR3 reads CATSRDRGTNSPMNTEAFF. In DNA form, the CDR3 reads TGTGCCACCAGCAGAGATCGGGGAACGAACAGCCCCATGAACACTGAAGCTTTCTTT.

The chain couples TRBV4-3 to TRBJ2-2; D possibly corresponds to TRBD1 (5 bases). The germline V gene has CDR1 LGHNA and CDR2 YSLEER. The CDR3 sequence is 15 residues long. V was trimmed by 1 base and J by 4 bases, leaving 10 bases between them. CDR3 DNA sequence: TGCGCCAGCAGCCAAGGTGATAGGGGCACCGGGGAGCTGTTTTTT. This gives the protein CASSQGDRGTGELFF.

V is TRBV27 and J is TRBJ2-3; the match to TRBD2 covers 9 bases. V was pared by 6 bases and J by 2 bases, with 6 bases of the junction left unmatched. The CDR3 consists of 15 residues. The germline V gene has CDR1 MNHEY and CDR2 SMNVEV (reference sequence). The DNA of the CDR3 is TGTGCCAGCAGGTCGAGCGGGGGGCTCACAGATACGCAGTATTTT. Protein sequence: CASRSSGGLTDTQYF.

The chain links TRBV18 to TRBJ1-1; tentatively, D is TRBD1 (5 bases). The CDR3 spans 14 residues. Deletions cut 4 bases from V and 3 bases from J, with 12 bases between. Germline V gene sequence: CDR1 KGHSH, CDR2 LQKENI. The CDR3: CASSQVRGDTEAFF. Written as DNA, the CDR3 is TGTGCCAGCTCACAGGTCCGGGGGGACACTGAAGCTTTCTTT.

V is TRBV7-8 and J is TRBJ2-5; the match to TRBD2 covers 9 bases. The J call may be incorrect, as the DNA end agrees better with TRBJ2-7. This CDR3 comprises 15 residues. The germline V gene has CDR1 SGHVS and CDR2 FQNEAQ. CDR3 sequence reads: CASSPGLAGIYEQYF. CDR3 bases: TGTGCCAGCTCCCCCGGGCTAGCGGGGATATACGAGCAGTACTTC.

J is TRBJ1-1 and V is TRBV10-2, with D possibly being TRBD1 (5 bases). Trimming shortened V by 6 bases and J by 7 bases, and 12 bases separated the two germline ends. There are 12 residues in the CDR3. CDR1 and CDR2 (germline): WSHSY, SAAADI. The CDR3 DNA reads TGCGCCAGCAGCGGGGGGGGGTTTGAAGCTTTCTTT. It translates to CASSGGGFEAFF.

The chain is built from TRBV6-1 and TRBJ1-2; tentative D call: TRBD1 (6 bases). V was cut by 1 base and J by 5 bases, with 14 bases left in between. The CDR3 has 15 amino acids. Looked up from germline, CDR1 is MNHNS and CDR2 is SASEGT. As DNA, the CDR3 is TGTGCCAGCAGTGAAGGTACAGGGTCCCTGTATGGCTACACCTTC. It specifies CASSEGTGSLYGYTF.

The chain recombines TRBV19 with TRBJ2-7, with TRBD2 matching over 10 bases. CDR1 and CDR2 (germline): LNHDA, SQIVND (reference sequence). The J segment lost 7 bases and the V segment lost 5 bases, leaving 11 bases of the junction unmatched. This CDR3 has 15 residues. Here the CDR3 reads CASSPKGLATGEQYF. CDR3 sequence (DNA): TGTGCCAGTAGTCCCAAGGGACTAGCGACTGGAGAGCAGTACTTC.

The CDR3 loop is CASSLLGPTGNSPLHF. The CDR3 region has the DNA TGTGCCAGCAGCCTGTTGGGGCCCACAGGGAATTCACCCCTCCACTTT. The V gene is TRBV7-2, the J gene TRBJ1-6, with D perhaps TRBD1 (6 bases). Trimming left V 5 bases short and J 7 bases short, with 18 bases between. The CDR3 sequence is 16 residues long. CDR1 is SGHTA and CDR2 is FQGNSA in the germline V gene.

The chain combines TRBV5-8 with TRBJ2-7; 10 bases align to TRBD1. J was trimmed by 4 bases and V by 4 bases; bases with no gene match: 8. This CDR3 contains 15 residues. Germline V gives CDR1 SGHTS, CDR2 YDEGEE. The CDR3 sequence is CASSVRDRGTYEQYF. The DNA of the CDR3 is TGTGCCAGCAGCGTCCGGGACAGGGGAACGTACGAGCAGTACTTC.

V and J are TRBV10-3 and TRBJ1-2; the match to TRBD1 covers 7 bases. The CDR3 runs 14 residues. Germline V gene lookup returns CDR1 ENHRY and CDR2 SYGVKD. The V and J ends lost 4 bases and 4 bases, in that order; junction bases with no gene match: 6. The CDR3 DNA reads as TGTGCCATCAGTGGGACAGGTGTCGCCTATGGCTACACCTTC. Encoded protein: CAISGTGVAYGYTF.

The chain couples TRBV15 to TRBJ2-7; tentative D call: TRBD2 (6 bases). Germline V lookup: CDR1 LNHNV, CDR2 YYDKDF (reference sequence). Trimming shortened V by 2 bases and J by 3 bases, and 20 bases separated the two germline ends. The CDR3 has 17 residues. The CDR3 DNA follows: TGTGCCACCAGCAGAAGCATCGGGGGACCCTCGGGCTACGAGCAGTACTTC. Residues: CATSRSIGGPSGYEQYF. The whole variable domain, filled in from reference TRBV15 and TRBJ2-7, reads DAMVIQNPRYQVTQFGKPVTLSCSQTLNHNVMYWYQQKSSQAPKLLFHYYDKDFNNEADTPDNFQSRRPNTSFCFLDIRSPGLGDTAMYLCATSRSIGGPSGYEQYFGPGTRLTVT.

This clone was seen more than once but under ten times. V is TRBV6-5 and J is TRBJ1-1, with 7 bases aligning to TRBD1. Unmatched junction bases numbered 5, after V lost 2 bases and J lost 5 bases. CDR3 length: 14 residues. The germline gives CDR1 MNHEY, CDR2 SVGAGI. CDR3 amino acids: CASSYTGEATEAFF. The CDR3 bases are TGTGCCAGCAGTTACACAGGGGAGGCGACTGAAGCTTTCTTT.

J is TRBJ2-1 and V is TRBV7-9, with 11 bases fitting TRBD2. Germline trimming cut 2 bases from V and 4 bases from J; bases unmatched to any gene: 7. This CDR3 contains 17 residues. Germline values: CDR1 SEHNR, CDR2 FQNEAQ (reference sequence). The CDR3 bases are TGTGCCAGCAGCTTATCCTTAGCGGGAGGGCTTTACAATGAGCAGTTCTTC. Translated: CASSLSLAGGLYNEQFF.

The chain is built from TRBV5-5 and TRBJ1-2, with D uncertain. Trimming took off 0 bases at V and 1 base at J, with 10 bases between the two ends. CDR1 is SGHKS and CDR2 is YYEKEE in the germline V gene (reference sequence). There are 15 residues in the CDR3. CDR3 protein: CASSLGAPLNYGYTF. DNA of the CDR3: TGTGCCAGCAGCTTGGGGGCACCGCTTAACTATGGCTACACCTTC. The entire variable domain, with the rest obtained from reference TRBV5-5 and TRBJ1-2, is as follows: DAGVTQSPTHLIKTRGQQVTLRCSPISGHKSVSWYQQVLGQGPQFIFQYYEKEERGRGNFPDRFSARQFPNYSSELNVNALLLGDSALYLCASSLGAPLNYGYTFGSGTRLTVV.

V and J are TRBV19 and TRBJ1-2, with 12 bases identical to TRBD1. This CDR3 region has 17 residues. The germline V gene encodes CDR1 LNHDA and CDR2 SQIVND (reference sequence). After removal of 1 base from V and 7 bases from J, the junction contained 10 bases not matched to a gene. The CDR3 region is CASSIAGTGGVASGYTF. CDR3 coding DNA: TGTGCCAGTAGTATAGCTGGGACAGGGGGCGTGGCGAGTGGCTACACCTTC.

The chain combines TRBV7-9 with TRBJ2-7; 13 nucleotides align to TRBD2. J was trimmed by 0 bases and V by 6 bases; bases with no gene match: 8. Germline V CDR1 and CDR2: SEHNR, FQNEAQ (reference sequence). The CDR3 is 17 amino acids. CDR3 amino acids: CASSPGLAGDSSYEQYF. DNA of the CDR3: TGTGCCAGCAGTCCCGGACTAGCGGGAGACAGCTCCTACGAGCAGTACTTC.

As regards this clone: The junction shows a germline mismatch at one end, possibly a read error. This sequence joins TRBV4-1 and TRBJ1-1; tentative D call: TRBD1 (5 bases). The germline CDR1 and CDR2 sequences are MGHRA and YSYEKL. This CDR3 has 14 residues. For the CDR3, the DNA is TGCGCAAGCAGACAGCGGCATACGAACACTGAAGCTTTCTTT. Its protein is CASRQRHTNTEAFF.

This chain uses TRBV5-6 with TRBJ1-6, with 8 bases that match TRBD1. Germline assignment: CDR1 SGHDT and CDR2 YYEEEE. With 4 bases clipped from V and 7 bases from J, the junction kept 10 bases outside the gene matches. CDR3 length: 16 residues. The CDR3 protein is CASSETTGGPNSPLHF. CDR3 DNA: TGTGCCAGCAGCGAGACAACAGGGGGACCAAATTCACCCCTCCACTTT.

This clone showed up just once. V and J are TRBV18 and TRBJ1-5; D remains unclear. The ends were cut back, 4 bases at V and 0 bases at J, with 16 bases in the middle. Per germline, CDR1 KGHSH and CDR2 LQKENI. The CDR3 extends over 17 amino acids. CDR3 residues: CASSQLSGSNSNQPQHF. The DNA of the CDR3 is TGTGCCAGCTCACAATTATCAGGAAGTAATAGCAATCAGCCCCAGCATTTT.

J is TRBJ1-1 and V is TRBV11-3; weak D call: TRBD1 (5 bases). CDR3 length: 13 residues. Trimming pared 5 bases from V and 1 base from J, leaving 8 bases between. Germline loops: CDR1 SGHNT, CDR2 YENEEA. CDR3 sequence (DNA): TGTGCCAGCAGCAAAGACAGGAACACTGAAGCTTTCTTT. Translation gives CASSKDRNTEAFF.

The chain is built from TRBV14 and TRBJ2-6; D remains unclear. The CDR3 is made up of 15 amino acids. Trimming stripped 3 bases from V and 0 bases from J, with 6 bases between. Germline V lookup: CDR1 SGHDN, CDR2 FVKESK. CDR3 nucleotide sequence: TGTGCCAGCAGCCAGCTCGGCTCTGGGGCCAACGTCCTGACTTTC. Its protein product is CASSQLGSGANVLTF. The whole variable domain, filled in from reference TRBV14 and TRBJ2-6, reads EAGVTQFPSHSVIEKGQTVTLRCDPISGHDNLYWYRRVMGKEIKFLLHFVKESKQDESGMPNNRFLAERTGGTYSTLKVQPAELEDSGVYFCASSQLGSGANVLTFGAGSRLTVL.

The CDR3 region has the DNA TGTGCCAGCAGCTTGGAAGCTTATGGCTACACCTTC. Translated, it gives CASSLEAYGYTF. The chain links TRBV5-5 to TRBJ1-2; D is undetermined. The CDR3 spans 12 residues. Trimming took off 0 bases at V and 5 bases at J, with 5 bases between the two ends. Germline assignment: CDR1 SGHKS and CDR2 YYEKEE (reference sequence).

The genes are TRBV18 and TRBJ2-1, with 7 nucleotides matching TRBD1. Per the germline V gene, CDR1 is KGHSH and CDR2 is LQKENI. The CDR3 spans 17 residues. After removal of 2 bases from V and 4 bases from J, the junction contained 11 bases not matched to a gene. CDR3 residues: CASSPMREGGLYNEQFF. The CDR3 DNA reads as TGTGCCAGCTCACCAATGAGGGAAGGGGGCCTATACAATGAGCAGTTCTTC.

The V and J genes are TRBV5-1 and TRBJ2-5; TRBD1 agrees at 7 bases. The J segment lost 2 bases and the V segment lost 4 bases, leaving 11 bases of the junction unmatched. Germline values: CDR1 SGHRS, CDR2 YFSETQ. The CDR3 is made up of 16 amino acids. DNA of the CDR3: TGCGCCAGCAGCCCGACCGGACAGGCCGATCAAGAGACCCAGTACTTC. It translates to CASSPTGQADQETQYF.